This T cell receptor (beta chain) comes out of a study of OX40 agonist ivuxolimab in advanced cancers. This clone was observed a handful of times. The repertoire was sequenced with immunoSEQ multiplex PCR; TCRdb's copy has only in-frame clones and lacks some. The sample includes about 110,000 clones, less than 95% of them seen just once. V lost 0 bases and J 3 bases, leaving 8 bases between the germline ends. The CDR3 consists of 14 residues. Germline CDR1 SGHTA, CDR2 FQGNSA. The genes are TRBV7-2 and TRBJ1-2, with D uncertain. The sample here was CD4+ or CD8+ T cells sorted from blood, taken in a trial of the OX40 agonist ivuxolimab. The receptor was derived from an adult with an advanced solid tumor such as melanoma, head and neck, liver or kidney cancer. CDR3 bases: TGTGCCAGCAGCTTAGCGGTGAGGTACTATGGCTACACCTTC. Translation gives CASSLAVRYYGYTF.